Listed here are 28 T cell receptor beta chains from one sample, sequenced in a study of shared clonotypes between healthy human individuals. Terminally differentiated effector memory CD45RA+ cells were excluded by CCR7 positive selection of CD45RO-negative cells. Only in-frame clones appear in the TCRdb table, and some are missing; sequencing was by immunoSEQ multiplex PCR. Of about 2.1 million clones listed, approximately 94% are singletons. The sequencing input was naive CD8+ T cells from PBMCs. These receptors were taken from a man aged 18 to 35 in good health. Some clones in this sample may be carry-over from other donors' samples.

The rearrangement joins TRBV29-1 to TRBJ2-7; tentatively, D is TRBD2 (6 bases). Germline CDR1 SQVTM, CDR2 ANQGSEA. Trimming removed 0 bases from V and 0 bases from J, with 12 bases in between. There are 15 residues in the CDR3. CDR3 loop: CSVEEMEGPSYEQYF. The DNA for the CDR3 is TGCAGCGTTGAAGAGATGGAGGGACCCTCCTACGAGCAGTACTTC.

This clone has just one count. The genes are TRBV27 and TRBJ2-1; TRBD2 agrees at 7 bases. V lost 2 bases to trimming and J lost 9 bases; unmatched junction nucleotides: 10. This CDR3 is built from 15 residues. Germline CDR1 MNHEY, CDR2 SMNVEV (reference sequence). CDR3: CASSLLAGVSVEQFF. CDR3 sequence (DNA): TGTGCCAGCAGTTTACTCGCGGGAGTATCCGTTGAGCAGTTCTTC.

There are a few counts of this clone. The chain recombines TRBV19 with TRBJ1-5, with no clear D. The CDR3 covers 13 residues. V lost 5 bases and J lost 7, with 12 bases in between. Germline V gives CDR1 LNHDA, CDR2 SQIVND (reference sequence). The CDR3 loop is CASSGRTGQPQHF. CDR3 coding DNA: TGTGCCAGTAGTGGCCGTACGGGACAGCCCCAGCATTTT.

The V gene is TRBV4-1, the J gene TRBJ2-5; the D call may be TRBD1 or TRBD2 (5 bases each). There are 14 residues in the CDR3. Trimming left V 5 bases short and J 5 bases short, with 15 bases between. Germline loops: CDR1 MGHRA, CDR2 YSYEKL. DNA for the CDR3: TGCGCCAGCAGCGGGGGACCGGTTCGGGAGACCCAGTACTTC. Amino acid sequence: CASSGGPVRETQYF.

The chain couples TRBV2 to TRBJ2-7; D possibly corresponds to TRBD1 (6 bases). CDR3 size: 14 residues. The V gene's germline CDR1 is SNHLY and CDR2 FYNNEI. V gave up 4 bases and J gave up 2 bases, with 12 bases separating them. CDR3 protein: CASSGTDRPYEQYF. The DNA of the CDR3 is TGTGCCAGCAGTGGGACAGATAGACCCTACGAGCAGTACTTC.

The chain joins TRBV7-9 to TRBJ2-5, with 7 positions matching TRBD2. The germline gives CDR1 SEHNR, CDR2 FQNEAQ (reference sequence). The length of the CDR3 is 15 residues. J was trimmed by 10 bases and V by 3 bases; bases with no gene match: 14. The CDR3 here is CASSFGAGIRVSQYF. In DNA, the CDR3 is TGTGCCAGCAGCTTCGGAGCGGGAATACGCGTGAGCCAGTACTTC.

CDR3 protein: CASSPWTGANYGYTF. The CDR3 DNA reads TGTGCCAGCAGCCCATGGACGGGAGCTAACTATGGCTACACCTTC. The chain has TRBV7-6 and TRBJ1-2; no firm D call. This CDR3 has 15 residues. Germline V lookup: CDR1 SGHVS, CDR2 FNYEAQ. The V and J ends lost 5 bases and 0 bases respectively, with 13 bases between them.

This chain links TRBV5-1 with TRBJ2-7, with 12 bases identical to TRBD1. CDR3 length: 15 amino acids. V lost 0 bases to trimming and J lost 7 bases; unmatched junction nucleotides: 5. Germline CDR1 and CDR2: SGHRS and YFSETQ. The CDR3 DNA reads TGCGCCAGCAGCTTGGACGGGACAGGGGGCGGTGAGCAGTACTTC. This codes for CASSLDGTGGGEQYF.

The rearrangement links TRBV4-3 to TRBJ1-4; possibly TRBD1 for D (5 bases). The germline V and J ends were trimmed by 1 base and 6 bases, with 15 bases remaining between them. The CDR3 consists of 16 residues. Per the germline V gene, CDR1 is LGHNA and CDR2 is YSLEER. In nucleotides, the CDR3 is TGCGCCAGCAGCCAAGTGTTTCGGGGGGAAGATGAAAAACTGTTTTTT. This sequence encodes CASSQVFRGEDEKLFF.

This chain joins TRBV27 and TRBJ1-1, with D perhaps matching TRBD1 (5 bases). Germline CDR1 and CDR2: MNHEY and SMNVEV (reference sequence). The CDR3 length is 14 residues. Trimming cost V 6 bases and J 1 base, with 12 bases left between them. The chain's CDR3 is CASRFQGGNTEAFF. The CDR3 DNA sequence: TGTGCCAGCAGGTTCCAGGGAGGGAACACTGAAGCTTTCTTT.

This clone occurred a few times. The chain couples TRBV14 to TRBJ2-1; D is perhaps TRBD1 (5 bases). Germline lookup yields CDR1 SGHDN and CDR2 FVKESK. The CDR3 has 13 residues. Trimming took off 5 bases at V and 5 bases at J, with 10 bases between the two ends. The CDR3 spells CASSRRQNNEQFF. The CDR3 coding sequence is TGTGCCAGCAGCAGACGACAGAACAATGAGCAGTTCTTC.

J is TRBJ2-4 and V is TRBV6-5; D may correspond to TRBD1 or TRBD2 (6 bases each). Germline V lookup: CDR1 MNHEY, CDR2 SVGAGI. This CDR3 region has 14 residues. The V end lost 2 bases, the J end lost 7 bases, and 12 bases lay between the germline ends. CDR3 DNA: TGTGCCAGCAGTTACGTTGGAGGGGGGAACATTCAGTACTTC. Its translation: CASSYVGGGNIQYF.

The chain carries TRBV9 and TRBJ1-4; no clear D gene. V lost 7 bases and J 9 bases, leaving 19 bases between the germline ends. The germline V gene encodes CDR1 SGDLS and CDR2 YYNGEE. The CDR3 sequence is 14 residues long. CDR3 in DNA: TGTGCCAGCGGACCCGACACTGTTATGAAAAAACTGTTTTTT. It translates to CASGPDTVMKKLFF.

This chain uses TRBV11-2 with TRBJ2-2; 8 bases fit TRBD2. Germline V CDR1 and CDR2: SGHAT, FQNNGV. The CDR3 consists of 16 residues. V was pared by 2 bases and J by 5 bases, with 7 bases of the junction left unmatched. The CDR3 coding sequence is TGTGCCAGCAGCTTACAAGCGGGAGAAGCGACCGGGGAGCTGTTTTTT. Protein product: CASSLQAGEATGELFF.

The chain links TRBV27 to TRBJ2-3, with no clear D. The germline V and J ends were trimmed by 5 bases and 0 bases, with 6 bases remaining between them. The CDR3 has 13 residues. The germline gives CDR1 MNHEY, CDR2 SMNVEV (reference sequence). This CDR3 is CASSQWSTDTQYF. DNA for the CDR3: TGTGCCAGCAGTCAGTGGAGCACAGATACGCAGTATTTT.

The rearrangement links TRBV28 to TRBJ2-7, with D tentatively TRBD1 or TRBD2 (5 bases each). This CDR3 has 13 amino acids. V lost 5 bases to trimming and J lost 5 bases, with 13 bases between them. Germline V gives CDR1 MDHEN, CDR2 SYDVKM. CDR3 coding DNA: TGTGCCAGCAGTGGGACGGAGCCCAACGAGCAGTACTTC. This translates into CASSGTEPNEQYF.

The chain is built from TRBV29-1 and TRBJ2-3; weak D call: TRBD1 (7 bases). Germline CDR1 and CDR2: SQVTM and ANQGSEA. The CDR3 extends over 17 amino acids. Trimming left V 0 bases short and J 3 bases short, with 19 bases between. As DNA, the CDR3 is TGCAGCGTTGAAGATCAGGAGGGGGCAAGGCCTACAGATACGCAGTATTTT. Residues: CSVEDQEGARPTDTQYF.

The chain couples TRBV4-2 to TRBJ2-7; TRBD2 matches 10 bases. Germline V gives CDR1 LGHNA, CDR2 YNFKEQ. The ends lost 3 bases at V and 6 bases at J; junction bases unmatched: 11. The CDR3 extends over 16 amino acids. The CDR3 loop is CASSHRIGLAGAEQYF. CDR3 bases: TGTGCCAGCAGCCATAGAATCGGGCTAGCGGGAGCCGAGCAGTACTTC.

The sample holds a few counts of this clone. The chain links TRBV5-3 to TRBJ1-5; D is unclear. TRBV5-3 counts as an open reading frame of uncertain function. Trimming took off 2 bases at V and 10 bases at J, with 7 bases between the two ends. The CDR3 runs 11 residues. Written as DNA, the CDR3 is TGTGCCAGAAGCTTACTAAGTCCCCAGCATTTT. Encoded protein: CARSLLSPQHF.

The chain joins TRBV7-9 to TRBJ1-2; TRBD1 agrees at 8 bases. The CDR3 totals 15 residues. CDR1 is SEHNR and CDR2 is FQNEAQ in the germline V gene (reference sequence). Trimming removed 5 bases from V and 4 bases from J; junction bases left unmatched: 9. The DNA of the CDR3 is TGTGCCAGCAGCGGGGTGGACAGGGCGGGCTATGGCTACACCTTC. As protein: CASSGVDRAGYGYTF. Together with reference TRBV7-9 and TRBJ1-2, the CDR3 gives the full variable domain: DTGVSQNPRHKITKRGQNVTFRCDPISEHNRLYWYRQTLGQGPEFLTYFQNEAQLEKSRLLSDRFSAERPKGSFSTLEIQRTEQGDSAMYLCASSGVDRAGYGYTFGSGTRLTVV.

This clone came up once. Other DNA sequences in this specimen translate into the identical CDR3. CDR3 sequence reads: CAAEGSRGESDTQYF. The DNA of the CDR3 is TGTGCTGCGGAAGGGTCTCGAGGGGAATCAGATACGCAGTATTTT. The chain carries TRBV30 and TRBJ2-3; the D gene could be TRBD1 or TRBD2 (5 bases each). Germline-derived CDR1 and CDR2 are GTSNPN and SVGIG (reference sequence). The CDR3 totals 15 residues. Full variable domain (outside the CDR3, taken from reference TRBV30 and TRBJ2-3): SQTIHQWPATLVQPVGSPLSLECTVEGTSNPNLYWYRQAAGRGLQLLFYSVGIGQISSEVPQNLSASRPQDRQFILSSKKLLLSDSGFYLCAAEGSRGESDTQYFGPGTRLTVL.

V gene TRBV4-1 combines with J gene TRBJ1-2, with 8 nucleotides matching TRBD1. Germline CDR1 MGHRA, CDR2 YSYEKL. The CDR3 runs 18 residues. V shed 1 base and J 5 bases; nucleotides not matched to a gene: 15. DNA for the CDR3: TGCGCCAGCAGCCAAGTTCCCTCCCTGGGACAGGTCGTGTATGGCTACACCTTC. Its protein product is CASSQVPSLGQVVYGYTF.

The chain employs TRBV7-9 and TRBJ2-5, with D tentatively TRBD1 (6 bases). The V end lost 5 bases, the J end lost 0 bases, and 10 bases lay between the germline ends. Looked up from germline, CDR1 is SEHNR and CDR2 is FQNEAQ (reference sequence). This CDR3 region has 14 residues. This CDR3 is CASSVQGYQETQYF. The CDR3 coding sequence is TGTGCCAGCAGCGTACAGGGATACCAAGAGACCCAGTACTTC.

This clone was seen only once. The V call is TRBV27, the J call TRBJ1-1, with 10 bases fitting TRBD1. CDR3 length: 16 residues. Germline-derived CDR1 and CDR2 are MNHEY and SMNVEV (reference sequence). Trimming took 3 bases from V and 4 from J; bases not matched to a gene: 8. CDR3: CASSFIGTGVSTEAFF. The CDR3, as DNA: TGTGCCAGCAGTTTTATCGGGACAGGGGTGAGCACTGAAGCTTTCTTT.

The chain carries TRBV29-1 and TRBJ1-2; D is undetermined. Trimming removed 3 bases at V and 1 base at J, with 15 bases between. Germline loops: CDR1 SQVTM, CDR2 ANQGSEA. The CDR3 contains 15 residues. CDR3 DNA: TGCAGCGTTGACCCAGGAAATCCAAATAACTATGGCTACACCTTC. Translating it yields CSVDPGNPNNYGYTF.

V and J are TRBV4-3 and TRBJ1-2, with D tentatively TRBD1 (5 bases). V dropped 0 bases and J dropped 6 bases, with 8 bases sitting between them. Germline values: CDR1 LGHNA, CDR2 YSLEER. This CDR3 is 13 amino acids long. The CDR3 loop is CASSQEGRDGYTF. CDR3 nucleotides: TGCGCCAGCAGCCAAGAAGGCAGGGATGGCTACACCTTC.

The chain links TRBV30 to TRBJ1-2; D ambiguous. Germline V gene sequence: CDR1 GTSNPN, CDR2 SVGIG (reference sequence). The CDR3 has 14 residues. Trimming cost V 3 bases and J 6 bases, with 17 bases left between them. The CDR3 is CAWSVGIGLDGYTF. The CDR3 DNA is TGTGCCTGGAGCGTAGGTATAGGTTTGGATGGCTACACCTTC.

V and J are TRBV27 and TRBJ2-1; weak D call: TRBD1 (5 bases). Trimming shortened V by 2 bases and J by 5 bases, and 16 bases separated the two germline ends. The CDR3 contains 16 residues. The germline gives CDR1 MNHEY, CDR2 SMNVEV (reference sequence). CDR3 nucleotide sequence: TGTGCCAGCAGTTTACCCCCCAGGGAAAGTCACAATGAGCAGTTCTTC. This codes for CASSLPPRESHNEQFF.